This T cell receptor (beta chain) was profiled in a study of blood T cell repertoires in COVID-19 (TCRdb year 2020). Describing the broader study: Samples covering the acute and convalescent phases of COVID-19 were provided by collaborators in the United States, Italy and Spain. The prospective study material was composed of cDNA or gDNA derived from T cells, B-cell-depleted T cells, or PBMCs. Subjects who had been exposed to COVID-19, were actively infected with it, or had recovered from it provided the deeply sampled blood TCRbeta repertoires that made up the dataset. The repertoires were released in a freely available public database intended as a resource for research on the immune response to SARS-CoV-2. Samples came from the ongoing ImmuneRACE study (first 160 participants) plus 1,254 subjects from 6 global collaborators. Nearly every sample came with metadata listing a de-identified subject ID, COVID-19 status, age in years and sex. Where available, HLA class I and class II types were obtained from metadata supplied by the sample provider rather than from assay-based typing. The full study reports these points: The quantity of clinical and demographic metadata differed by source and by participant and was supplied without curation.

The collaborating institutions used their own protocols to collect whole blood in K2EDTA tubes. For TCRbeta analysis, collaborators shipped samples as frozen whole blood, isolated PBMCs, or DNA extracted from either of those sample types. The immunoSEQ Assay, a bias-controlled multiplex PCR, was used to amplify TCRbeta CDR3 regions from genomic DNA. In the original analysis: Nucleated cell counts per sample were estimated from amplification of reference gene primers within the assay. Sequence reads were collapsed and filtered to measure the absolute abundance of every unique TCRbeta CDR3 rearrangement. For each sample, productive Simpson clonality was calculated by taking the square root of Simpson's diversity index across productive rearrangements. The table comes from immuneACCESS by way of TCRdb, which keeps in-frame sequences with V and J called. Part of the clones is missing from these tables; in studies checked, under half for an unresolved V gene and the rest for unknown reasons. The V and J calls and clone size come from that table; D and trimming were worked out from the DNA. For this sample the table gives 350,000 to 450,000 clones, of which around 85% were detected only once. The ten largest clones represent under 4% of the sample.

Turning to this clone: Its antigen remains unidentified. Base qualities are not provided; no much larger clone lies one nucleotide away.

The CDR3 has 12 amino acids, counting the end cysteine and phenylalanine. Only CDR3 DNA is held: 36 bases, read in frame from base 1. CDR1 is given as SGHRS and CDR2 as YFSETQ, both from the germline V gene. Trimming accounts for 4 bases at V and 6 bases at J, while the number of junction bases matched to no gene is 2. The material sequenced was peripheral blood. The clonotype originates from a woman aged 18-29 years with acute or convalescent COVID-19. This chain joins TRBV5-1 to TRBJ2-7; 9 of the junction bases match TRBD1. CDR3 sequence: CASSVTGGEQYF. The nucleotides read TGCGCCAGCAGCGTGACAGGGGGCGAGCAGTACTTC.